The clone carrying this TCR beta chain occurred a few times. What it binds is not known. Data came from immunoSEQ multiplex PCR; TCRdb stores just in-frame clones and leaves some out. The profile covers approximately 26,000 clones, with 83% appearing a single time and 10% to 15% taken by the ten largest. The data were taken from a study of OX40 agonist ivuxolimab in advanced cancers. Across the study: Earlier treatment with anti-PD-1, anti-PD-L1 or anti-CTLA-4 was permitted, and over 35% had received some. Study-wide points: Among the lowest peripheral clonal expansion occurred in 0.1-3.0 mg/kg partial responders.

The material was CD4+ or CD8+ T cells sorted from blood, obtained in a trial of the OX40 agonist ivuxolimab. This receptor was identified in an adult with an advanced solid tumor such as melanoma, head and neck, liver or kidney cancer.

Here the CDR3 DNA reads TGTGCCAGCTCACCCCCCGGGGGGATCATTTACGAGCAGTACTTC. Amino acid sequence: CASSPPGGIIYEQYF. The V call is TRBV18, the J call TRBJ2-7; TRBD2 matches 7 bases. The CDR3 is made up of 15 amino acids. V lost 3 bases and J lost 4; bases outside the gene matches: 9. CDR1 KGHSH and CDR2 LQKENI come from the germline V gene.